The 32 T cell receptor beta chains below all came from one sample that was sequenced in a study of identical twins. MiXCR, applied by TCRdb to the 5' RACE reads, yields one record per CDR3 protein. This table holds 500,000 to 550,000 distinct CDR3 sequences, under 25% found once. These data were also reused for a study on T cells expressing NK-cell markers.

Sequenced: CD4+ T cells sorted from blood. The receptors were sampled from a woman younger than 35 in good health.

Only a few counts were recorded for this clonotype. The chain has TRBV7-2 and TRBJ2-7; unclear D gene. Germline lookup yields CDR1 SGHTA and CDR2 FQGNSA. V was pared by 4 bases and J by 6 bases, with 7 bases between. The CDR3 consists of 11 residues. The CDR3 coding sequence is TGTGCCAGCAGCTCGGTCCGCGAGCAGTACTTC. Its protein product is CASSSVREQYF.

The chain has TRBV6-1 and TRBJ2-3; 11 nucleotides align to TRBD2. Germline-derived CDR1 and CDR2 are MNHNS and SASEGT. Trimming at V came to 7 bases and at J to 6 bases, leaving 9 bases not matched to a gene. The CDR3 loop spans 15 amino acids. CDR3 sequence reads: CASNRLAGRGDTQYF. The CDR3 DNA reads TGTGCCAGCAACCGACTAGCGGGGCGCGGGGATACGCAGTATTTT.

This clonotype was detected only a few times. The chain joins TRBV20-1 to TRBJ1-1; 9 positions agree with TRBD1. This CDR3 region has 14 residues. Germline-derived CDR1 and CDR2 are DFQATT and SNEGSKA (reference sequence). Trimming at V came to 8 bases and at J to 7 bases, leaving 14 bases not matched to a gene. CDR3 DNA sequence: TGCAGTCGACCGGGACAGGGAGGATCGGGTGAAGCTTTCTTT. Protein product: CSRPGQGGSGEAFF.

DNA of the CDR3: TGTGCCAGCAGTCCAAGACTAGCGGTAGCGGGAGAGACCCAGTACTTC. Amino acids: CASSPRLAVAGETQYF. The rearrangement uses TRBV6-2 or TRBV6-3 and TRBJ2-5; 9 nucleotides match TRBD2. Trimming removed 5 bases from V and 4 bases from J; junction bases left unmatched: 11. Germline V CDR1 and CDR2: MNHEY, SVGEGT. This CDR3 is built from 16 residues.

This clonotype was observed a handful of times. The V call is TRBV12-3 or TRBV12-4, the J call TRBJ2-5; no definite D call. This CDR3 has 13 amino acids. V was shortened by 1 base and J by 5 bases, with 8 bases between the two germline ends. CDR3 DNA: TGTGCCAGCAGTTTAGTGGATTCGGAGACCCAGTACTTC. Protein sequence: CASSLVDSETQYF.

V usage is TRBV29-1 and J usage is TRBJ2-7; the D gene is possibly TRBD1 (5 bases). This CDR3 is built from 12 residues. Looked up from germline, CDR1 is SQVTM and CDR2 is ANQGSEA. Trimming pared 1 base from V and 6 bases from J, leaving 10 bases between. CDR3 DNA sequence: TGCAGCGTTGAAGGAGGAAGGGGCGAGCAGTACTTC. It is translated as CSVEGGRGEQYF.

This sequence joins TRBV20-1 and TRBJ1-5; no clear D gene. Between the trimmed V and J ends, which lost 6 bases and 6 bases, there was a span of 18 bases. Germline CDR1 is DFQATT and CDR2 is SNEGSKA (reference sequence). This CDR3 has 14 amino acids. The CDR3 DNA reads TGCAGTGCGCCCCCCTCCCAGGCGGGTCAGCCCCAGCATTTT. Its protein product is CSAPPSQAGQPQHF.

This clonotype was seen repeatedly, ten times or more. This rearrangement joins TRBV29-1 to TRBJ2-7; D call uncertain. This CDR3 has 12 amino acids. V lost 5 bases, J lost 0 bases, and 8 bases lay in between. CDR1 is SQVTM and CDR2 is ANQGSEA in the germline V gene. DNA of the CDR3: TGCAGCGTTCTCGAAAGCTCCTACGAGCAGTACTTC. Its translation is CSVLESSYEQYF.

This clonotype was seen more than once but under ten times. V gene TRBV7-2 combines with J gene TRBJ1-1; the D gene is possibly TRBD1 (5 bases). Germline loops: CDR1 SGHTA, CDR2 FQGNSA. V was shortened by 2 bases and J by 4 bases, with 14 bases between the two germline ends. CDR3 length: 15 residues. The CDR3 sequence is CASSLYPGRGTEAFF. CDR3 in DNA: TGTGCCAGCAGCTTATATCCGGGAAGGGGCACTGAAGCTTTCTTT. The whole variable domain, remainder taken from reference TRBV7-2 and TRBJ1-1, is GAGVSQSPSNKVTEKGKDVELRCDPISGHTALYWYRQSLGQGLEFLIYFQGNSAPDKSGLPSDRFSAERTGGSVSTLTIQRTQQEDSAVYLCASSLYPGRGTEAFFGQGTRLTVV.

The chain employs TRBV2 and TRBJ2-3; no reliable D call. Trimming took 7 bases from V and 2 from J, leaving 22 bases between them. CDR3 length: 17 residues. Germline V gives CDR1 SNHLY, CDR2 FYNNEI. This CDR3 reads CASTPRGRTVLTDTQYF. The CDR3 DNA reads as TGTGCCAGCACCCCTCGAGGACGGACGGTACTCACAGATACGCAGTATTTT.

The V and J genes are TRBV10-2 and TRBJ2-7; TRBD2 agrees at 13 bases. The V segment lost 0 bases and the J segment 0 bases; nucleotides outside the gene matches: 8. The length of the CDR3 is 19 residues. Germline CDR1 WSHSY, CDR2 SAAADI. This CDR3 is CASSESILAGGLSSYEQYF. In nucleotides, the CDR3 is TGCGCCAGCAGTGAGTCGATACTAGCGGGGGGGTTAAGCTCCTACGAGCAGTACTTC.

The table lists this clonotype with a few counts. One end of the junction does not line up with germline, which may come from a read error. The chain joins TRBV20-1 to TRBJ1-1; no reliable D call. CDR1 and CDR2 (germline): DFQATT, SNEGSKA (reference sequence). The CDR3 is made up of 11 amino acids. This chain's CDR3 is CSASDGRPEAF. CDR3 nucleotide sequence: TGCAGTGCTTCGGACGGGCGGCCGGAGGCTTTT.

This clonotype came up many times. J is TRBJ2-7 and V is TRBV12-3 or TRBV12-4; 10 positions match TRBD1. Trimming removed 1 base from V and 5 bases from J; junction bases left unmatched: 8. The CDR3 runs to 16 residues. CDR3 amino acids: CASSLGPGQGIHEQYF. CDR3 nucleotide sequence: TGTGCCAGCAGTTTAGGTCCGGGACAGGGGATCCACGAGCAGTACTTC.

The rearrangement links TRBV20-1 to TRBJ1-2; TRBD1 matches 7 bases. The trim removed 3 bases at V and 5 bases at J, leaving 12 bases unmatched. This CDR3 has 15 amino acids. Germline CDR1 and CDR2: DFQATT and SNEGSKA (reference sequence). The CDR3 bases are TGCAGTGCTAGTGGTTTAGGGGGCGGAGGATATGGCTACACCTTC. Protein product: CSASGLGGGGYGYTF.

This chain links TRBV29-1 with TRBJ1-1, with D possibly matching TRBD1 (6 bases). Trimming stripped 6 bases from V and 2 bases from J, with 16 bases between. Germline V gives CDR1 SQVTM, CDR2 ANQGSEA. The CDR3 spans 14 residues. The CDR3 sequence is CSVATGSGNTEAFF. CDR3 bases: TGCAGCGTGGCTACAGGGTCGGGTAACACTGAAGCTTTCTTT.

This clonotype was detected a few times. This chain joins TRBV9 and TRBJ2-3; D is possibly TRBD2 (5 bases). The germline V gene encodes CDR1 SGDLS and CDR2 YYNGEE. Trimming removed 0 bases at V and 0 bases at J, with 8 bases between. The CDR3 loop spans 15 amino acids. In DNA form, the CDR3 reads TGTGCCAGCAGCGTAGCTACGGGGAGCACAGATACGCAGTATTTT. Its translation: CASSVATGSTDTQYF.

The chain joins TRBV7-2 to TRBJ2-1, with 13 bases identical to TRBD2. Losses at the gene ends were 0 bases for V and 7 bases for J; bases not matched to a gene: 6. The CDR3 runs 17 residues. Germline CDR1 and CDR2: SGHTA and FQGNSA. The CDR3 DNA is TGTGCCAGCAGCTTAGCGCTAGCGGGACTAGCGGGAAATGAGCAGTTCTTC. Translated: CASSLALAGLAGNEQFF.

This clonotype was seen a handful of times. This rearrangement joins TRBV27 to TRBJ2-2; D not certain. Germline values: CDR1 MNHEY, CDR2 SMNVEV (reference sequence). Trimming stripped 2 bases from V and 0 bases from J, with 7 bases between. The CDR3 runs to 15 residues. The CDR3 bases are TGTGCCAGCAGTTTACTGAGTACGAACACCGGGGAGCTGTTTTTT. This gives the protein CASSLLSTNTGELFF.

V is TRBV5-1 and J is TRBJ1-2; no clear D. Looked up from germline, CDR1 is SGHRS and CDR2 is YFSETQ. The V and J ends lost 4 bases and 4 bases respectively, with 11 bases between them. This CDR3 spans 13 amino acids. CDR3 nucleotide sequence: TGCGCCAGCAGCGACCAGGACGGCTATGGCTACACCTTC. Translating it yields CASSDQDGYGYTF.

This clonotype was seen a few times. The CDR3 sequence is CASSYYASTDTQYF. DNA for the CDR3: TGTGCCAGCAGTTACTACGCTAGCACAGATACGCAGTATTTT. The rearrangement links TRBV6-2 or TRBV6-3 to TRBJ2-3; D gene ambiguous. The CDR3 loop spans 14 amino acids. The V gene lost 1 base and the J gene lost 0 bases, with 5 bases spanning the gap. Germline V gene data show CDR1 as MNHEY and CDR2 as SVGEGT.

The V call is TRBV9, the J call TRBJ2-1, with D tentatively TRBD2 (6 bases). Germline CDR1 reads SGDLS; CDR2 reads YYNGEE. V was pared by 1 base and J by 9 bases, with 20 bases between. This CDR3 has 16 amino acids. In DNA form, the CDR3 reads TGTGCCAGCAGCGTACTGGAGGGCTGGAGAGCTCGTGAGCAGTTCTTC. This gives the protein CASSVLEGWRAREQFF. The full variable domain, its missing parts supplied by reference TRBV9 and TRBJ2-1, is DSGVTQTPKHLITATGQRVTLRCSPRSGDLSVYWYQQSLDQGLQFLIQYYNGEERAKGNILERFSAQQFPDLHSELNLSSLELGDSALYFCASSVLEGWRAREQFFGPGTRLTVL.

The genes are TRBV7-9 and TRBJ2-7; weak D call: TRBD2 (6 bases). V lost 5 bases and J lost 4, with 12 bases in between. Germline V lookup: CDR1 SEHNR, CDR2 FQNEAQ (reference sequence). The CDR3 runs 13 residues. This CDR3 is CASSPREKYEQYF. The CDR3 nucleotides are TGTGCCAGCAGCCCCCGGGAGAAATACGAGCAGTACTTC.

This clonotype has more than one count but fewer than ten. The gene calls are TRBV7-9 and TRBJ2-5; 12 bases agree with TRBD2. Germline-derived CDR1 and CDR2 are SEHNR and FQNEAQ (reference sequence). The CDR3 covers 17 residues. J gave up 2 bases and V 5 bases, and 9 bases lay outside the gene matches. The CDR3 DNA is TGTGCCAGCAGCCCCCGACTAGCGGGAGTTAGTCAAGAGACCCAGTACTTC. This codes for CASSPRLAGVSQETQYF.

The chain has TRBV9 and TRBJ1-1; 10 bases map to TRBD1. Germline values: CDR1 SGDLS, CDR2 YYNGEE. The junction had 10 bases not matched to a gene; V was cut back by 4 bases and J by 4 bases. The length of the CDR3 is 16 residues. DNA of the CDR3: TGTGCCAGCAGCACCGGGACAGGGGAATGGGGCACTGAAGCTTTCTTT. Protein: CASSTGTGEWGTEAFF.

In this sample, this clonotype turned up many times. The chain combines TRBV5-5 with TRBJ2-5; 14 bases map to TRBD2. The germline gives CDR1 SGHKS, CDR2 YYEKEE (reference sequence). The CDR3 totals 16 residues. V lost 5 bases and J lost 1; bases outside the gene matches: 4. CDR3: CASRGGTSGSQETQYF. DNA for the CDR3: TGTGCCAGCAGGGGGGGGACTAGCGGGAGCCAAGAGACCCAGTACTTC. The full variable domain, completed using reference TRBV5-5 and TRBJ2-5, is DAGVTQSPTHLIKTRGQQVTLRCSPISGHKSVSWYQQVLGQGPQFIFQYYEKEERGRGNFPDRFSARQFPNYSSELNVNALLLGDSALYLCASRGGTSGSQETQYFGPGTRLLVL.

The chain combines TRBV20-1 with TRBJ1-1; D not resolved. The V end lost 6 bases, the J end lost 11 bases, and 16 bases lay between the germline ends. This CDR3 has 11 amino acids. Looked up from germline, CDR1 is DFQATT and CDR2 is SNEGSKA (reference sequence). This CDR3 is CSATSFTAAFF. The CDR3 region has the DNA TGCAGTGCCACATCCTTCACGGCGGCTTTCTTT.

This sequence joins TRBV6-4 and TRBJ2-1; D is unresolved. The CDR3 spans 15 residues. V lost 5 bases and J 0 bases, leaving 11 bases between the germline ends. From germline, CDR1 is MRHNA and CDR2 SNTAGT. The CDR3: CASSLQESSYNEQFF. The CDR3 DNA reads as TGTGCCAGCAGTCTTCAGGAGAGCTCCTACAATGAGCAGTTCTTC.

CDR3 region: CASSPRDGLNTEAFF. In nucleotides, the CDR3 is TGTGCCAGCAGCCCCCGAGACGGATTGAACACTGAAGCTTTCTTT. This chain uses TRBV7-2 with TRBJ1-1; no definite D call. With 5 bases removed from V and 0 bases from J, the gap between germline ends came to 13 bases. CDR3 length: 15 residues. CDR1 and CDR2 from the germline V gene are SGHTA and FQGNSA.

This clonotype turned up a few times. This chain connects TRBV10-3 to TRBJ2-3, with D unclear. This CDR3 is built from 12 residues. The V and J ends lost 5 bases and 4 bases respectively, with 7 bases between them. The germline gives CDR1 ENHRY, CDR2 SYGVKD. The CDR3 DNA reads as TGTGCCATCAGTCTCGACCCAGATACGCAGTATTTT. This gives the protein CAISLDPDTQYF.

The V and J genes are TRBV5-1 and TRBJ1-2; 8 bases are a match to TRBD1. Per the germline V gene, CDR1 is SGHRS and CDR2 is YFSETQ. CDR3 length equals 14 residues. J was trimmed by 5 bases and V by 4 bases; bases with no gene match: 7. CDR3 sequence: CASSLSGQGYGYTF. The CDR3, as DNA: TGCGCCAGCAGCCTATCAGGACAGGGTTATGGCTACACCTTC. The whole variable domain, remainder taken from reference TRBV5-1 and TRBJ1-2, is KAGVTQTPRYLIKTRGQQVTLSCSPISGHRSVSWYQQTPGQGLQFLFEYFSETQRNKGNFPGRFSGRQFSNSRSEMNVSTLELGDSALYLCASSLSGQGYGYTFGSGTRLTVV.

This clonotype was seen more than once but under ten times. Here the CDR3 DNA reads TGTGCCAGCAGTTACTCTACGGGAACTAATGAAAAACTGTTTTTT. As protein: CASSYSTGTNEKLFF. The rearrangement uses TRBV6-5 and TRBJ1-4; D gene unclear. V lost 0 bases to trimming and J lost 1 base, with 6 bases between them. The CDR3 runs to 15 residues. The germline gives CDR1 MNHEY, CDR2 SVGAGI.

The chain joins TRBV24-1 to TRBJ1-5, with D possibly being TRBD1 (6 bases). The CDR3 sequence is 13 residues long. Trimming removed 4 bases from V and 9 bases from J, with 12 bases in between. Germline CDR1 KGHDR, CDR2 SFDVKD. The CDR3: CATSEGALGPQHF. The CDR3 region has the DNA TGTGCCACCAGTGAGGGGGCCCTAGGGCCCCAGCATTTT.